The T cell receptor beta chain under discussion was sequenced for a study of OX40 agonist ivuxolimab in advanced cancers. Study as a whole: Each patient was given ivuxolimab into a vein every 2 weeks, at 0.01 to 10 mg/kg. General observations from the study: CD4+ and CD8+ blood T cells expanded clonally by week 6 at 0.1 to 3.0 mg/kg. In general, CD8+ T cells held more expanded clones than CD4+ did, on average.

TCRdb's table, derived via immunoSEQ multiplex PCR, lists solely in-frame clones and lacks some. The repertoire has 95,000 or so clones, under 95% of them found once; the top ten carry roughly 0.5%. The V end was cut by 6 bases, the J end by 7 bases, with 12 bases between. CDR3 length: 12 residues. CDR1 is MNHEY, CDR2 SMNVEV, per germline (reference sequence). Patients were excluded for autoimmune disease history or systemic immunosuppression. With respect to this clone: Its cognate antigen is unknown.

The chain uses TRBV27 and TRBJ1-2; D possibly corresponds to TRBD1 (6 bases). The sequencing used CD4+ or CD8+ T cells sorted from blood, collected in a trial of the OX40 agonist ivuxolimab. The receptor was isolated from an adult with an advanced solid tumor such as melanoma, head and neck, liver or kidney cancer. The CDR3 here is CASSFRGGGYTF. CDR3 nucleotide sequence: TGTGCCAGCAGCTTCAGAGGGGGTGGCTACACCTTC.